This T cell receptor beta chain appears in the sequencing data of a study of blood T cell repertoires in COVID-19 (dated by TCRdb to the early 2020s). At the level of the whole study: The collaborator samples originated in the United States, Italy and Spain and spanned the acute and convalescent phases of COVID-19. The samples were drawn from the first 160 participants of the ongoing ImmuneRACE study and from about 1,200 subjects provided by 6 global collaborators. HLA class I and class II types, where available, came from metadata supplied by the sample provider rather than from assay-based typing. Subjects who had been exposed to COVID-19, were actively infected with it, or had recovered from it provided the deeply sampled blood TCRbeta repertoires that made up the dataset. Nearly every sample came with metadata listing a de-identified subject ID, COVID-19 status, age in years and sex. The material from the prospective study consisted of cDNA or gDNA derived from T cells, B-cell-depleted T cells, or PBMCs. A freely available public database, intended as a resource for researchers studying the immune response to SARS-CoV-2, is where the repertoires were released. General findings and caveats noted by the study authors: Clinical and demographic metadata were provided uncurated, with the amount varying by source and participant.

Each collaborating institution followed its own protocols to collect whole blood in K2EDTA tubes. Collaborator samples were shipped for TCRbeta analysis as frozen whole blood, isolated PBMCs, or DNA extracted from either sample type. Trimming takes 3 bases from V and 2 bases from J, and the germline ends sit 12 bases apart. The CDR3 runs 15 residues from the cysteine to the phenylalanine. Only CDR3 DNA is held: 45 bases, read in frame from base 1. Based on the germline V gene (reference sequence), the CDR1 and CDR2 sequences are LNHDA and SQIVND. TCRbeta CDR3 regions were amplified from genomic DNA by means of the immunoSEQ Assay, a bias-controlled multiplex PCR. The authors processed their data as follows. Nucleated cell counts per sample were estimated from amplification of reference gene primers within the assay. To quantify the absolute abundance of each unique TCRbeta CDR3 rearrangement, sequence reads were collapsed and filtered. For each sample, productive Simpson clonality was calculated as the square root of Simpson's diversity index across productive rearrangements. The source is immuneACCESS, and TCRdb retained only in-frame sequences with V and J called. Part of the clones is not carried over; for the studies checked, unresolved V genes explain less than half of this, and the remainder is unexplained. From that table come the V and J calls and clone size; the DNA was used to work out D and trimming. Present in this sample are 25,000 to 35,000 clones, over 80% of which were seen just once. The top ten constitute about 10% of the sample.

As regards this clone: Its antigen has not been determined. There are no base qualities to consult, and no much larger clone falls within one base.

This clonotype was sampled from a human donor with active COVID-19. The donor label of this sample is uncertain. The sample was peripheral blood. The receptor chain draws on TRBV19 and TRBJ2-3; possibly the D gene is TRBD1, per 5 matching bases. In nucleotide form, the sequence is TGTGCCAGTAGTATTCCCGCAGGGTACACAGATACGCAGTATTTT. Its translation reads: CASSIPAGYTDTQYF.